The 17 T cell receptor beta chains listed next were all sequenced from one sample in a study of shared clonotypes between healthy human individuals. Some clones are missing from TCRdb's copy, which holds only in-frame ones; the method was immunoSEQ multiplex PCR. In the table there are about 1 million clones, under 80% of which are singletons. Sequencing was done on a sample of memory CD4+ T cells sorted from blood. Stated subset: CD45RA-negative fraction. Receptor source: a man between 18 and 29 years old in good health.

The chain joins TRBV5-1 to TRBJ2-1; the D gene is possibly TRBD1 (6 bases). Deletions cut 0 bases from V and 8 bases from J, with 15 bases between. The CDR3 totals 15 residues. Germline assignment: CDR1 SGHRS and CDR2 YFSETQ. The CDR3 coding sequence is TGCGCCAGCAGCTTGGCTTCGGACAGACTTGATGAGCAGTTCTTC. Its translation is CASSLASDRLDEQFF.

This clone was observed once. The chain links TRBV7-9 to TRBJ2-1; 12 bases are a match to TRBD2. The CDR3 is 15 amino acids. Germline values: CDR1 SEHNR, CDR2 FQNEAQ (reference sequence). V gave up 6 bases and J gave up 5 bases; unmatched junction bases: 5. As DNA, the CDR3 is TGTGCCAGCAGAGGACTAGCGGGGTCCCACAATGAGCAGTTCTTC. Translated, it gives CASRGLAGSHNEQFF.

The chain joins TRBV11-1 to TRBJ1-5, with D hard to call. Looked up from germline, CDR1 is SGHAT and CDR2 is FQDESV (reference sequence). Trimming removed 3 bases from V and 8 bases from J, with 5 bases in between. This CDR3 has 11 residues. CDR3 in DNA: TGTGCCAGCAGCTTGGGGAAGCCCCAGCATTTT. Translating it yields CASSLGKPQHF.

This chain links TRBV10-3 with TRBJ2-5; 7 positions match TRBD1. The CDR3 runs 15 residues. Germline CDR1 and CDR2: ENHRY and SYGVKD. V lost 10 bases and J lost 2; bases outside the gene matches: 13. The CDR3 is CATCIRDSNQETQYF. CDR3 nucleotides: TGTGCCACTTGTATTCGGGACAGCAATCAAGAGACCCAGTACTTC.

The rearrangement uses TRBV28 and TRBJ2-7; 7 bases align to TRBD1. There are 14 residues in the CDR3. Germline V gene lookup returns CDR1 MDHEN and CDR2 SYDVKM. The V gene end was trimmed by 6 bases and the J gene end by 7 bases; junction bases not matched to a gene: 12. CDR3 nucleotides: TGTGCCAGCAGCCCCCCCATACAGGGGTGGGAGCAGTACTTC. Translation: CASSPPIQGWEQYF.

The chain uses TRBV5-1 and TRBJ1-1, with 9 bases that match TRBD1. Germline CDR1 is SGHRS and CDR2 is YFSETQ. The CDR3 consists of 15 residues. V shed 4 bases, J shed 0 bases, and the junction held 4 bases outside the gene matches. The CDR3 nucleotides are TGCGCCAGCAGCGGGACAGGGTTTATGAACACTGAAGCTTTCTTT. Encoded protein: CASSGTGFMNTEAFF.

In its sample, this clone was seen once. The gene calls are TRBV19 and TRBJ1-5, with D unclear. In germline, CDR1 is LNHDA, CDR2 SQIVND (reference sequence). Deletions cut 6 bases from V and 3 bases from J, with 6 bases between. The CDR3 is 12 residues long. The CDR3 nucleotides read TGTGCCAGTAGGCAAAACAATCAGCCCCAGCATTTT. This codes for CASRQNNQPQHF.

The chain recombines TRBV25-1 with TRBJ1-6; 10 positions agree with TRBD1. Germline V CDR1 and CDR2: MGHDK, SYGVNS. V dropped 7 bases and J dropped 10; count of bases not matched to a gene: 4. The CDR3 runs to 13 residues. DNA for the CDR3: TGTGCCAGCACGGGACAGGGGAGCTCACCCCTCCACTTT. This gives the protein CASTGQGSSPLHF.

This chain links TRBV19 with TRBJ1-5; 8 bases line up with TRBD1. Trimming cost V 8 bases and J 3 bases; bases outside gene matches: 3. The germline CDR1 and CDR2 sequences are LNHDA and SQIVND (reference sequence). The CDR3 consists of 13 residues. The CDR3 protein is CASLDRDNQPQHF. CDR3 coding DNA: TGTGCCAGTTTGGACAGGGACAATCAGCCCCAGCATTTT.

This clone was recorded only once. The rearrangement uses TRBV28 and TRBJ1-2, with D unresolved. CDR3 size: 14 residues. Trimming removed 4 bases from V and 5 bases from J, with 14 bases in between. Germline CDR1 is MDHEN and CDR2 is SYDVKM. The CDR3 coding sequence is TGTGCCAGCAGTTCCCCCCGGGTCCGGTATGGCTACACCTTC. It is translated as CASSSPRVRYGYTF.

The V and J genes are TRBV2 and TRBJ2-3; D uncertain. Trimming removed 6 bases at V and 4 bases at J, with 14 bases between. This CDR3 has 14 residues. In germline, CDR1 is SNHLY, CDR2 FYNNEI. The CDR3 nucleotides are TGTGCCAGCAGGATCAATAGTTTCCCAGATACGCAGTATTTT. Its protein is CASRINSFPDTQYF.

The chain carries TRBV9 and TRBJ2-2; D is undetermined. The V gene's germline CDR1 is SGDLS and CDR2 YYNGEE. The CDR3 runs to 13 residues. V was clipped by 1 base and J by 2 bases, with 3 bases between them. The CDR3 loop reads CASSVRNTGELFF. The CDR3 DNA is TGTGCCAGCAGCGTAAGAAACACCGGGGAGCTGTTTTTT.

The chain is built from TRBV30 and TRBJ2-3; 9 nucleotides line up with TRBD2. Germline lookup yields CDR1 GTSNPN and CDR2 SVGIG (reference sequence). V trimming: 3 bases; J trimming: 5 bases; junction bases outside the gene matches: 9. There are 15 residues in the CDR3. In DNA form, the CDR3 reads TGTGCCTGGAGCCGGTATAGCGGGAGAGAAGATACGCAGTATTTT. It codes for CAWSRYSGREDTQYF. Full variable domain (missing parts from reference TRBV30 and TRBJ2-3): SQTIHQWPATLVQPVGSPLSLECTVEGTSNPNLYWYRQAAGRGLQLLFYSVGIGQISSEVPQNLSASRPQDRQFILSSKKLLLSDSGFYLCAWSRYSGREDTQYFGPGTRLTVL.

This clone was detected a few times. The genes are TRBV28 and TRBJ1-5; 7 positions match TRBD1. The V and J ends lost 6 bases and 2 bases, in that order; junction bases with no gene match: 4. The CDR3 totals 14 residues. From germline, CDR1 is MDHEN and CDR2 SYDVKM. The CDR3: CASSRGGGNQPQHF. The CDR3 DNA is TGTGCCAGCAGCCGAGGGGGCGGCAATCAGCCCCAGCATTTT.

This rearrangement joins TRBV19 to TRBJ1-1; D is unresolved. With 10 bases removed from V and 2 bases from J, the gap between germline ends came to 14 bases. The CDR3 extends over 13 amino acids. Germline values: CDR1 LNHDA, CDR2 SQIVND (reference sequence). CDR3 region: CATSGPVNTEAFF. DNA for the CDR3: TGTGCCACCTCAGGCCCAGTAAACACTGAAGCTTTCTTT.

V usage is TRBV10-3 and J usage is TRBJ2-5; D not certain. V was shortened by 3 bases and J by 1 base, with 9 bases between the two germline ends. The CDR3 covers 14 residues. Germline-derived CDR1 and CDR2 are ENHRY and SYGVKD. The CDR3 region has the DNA TGTGCCATCAGTGAAACTAATTCCCAAGAGACCCAGTACTTC. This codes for CAISETNSQETQYF.

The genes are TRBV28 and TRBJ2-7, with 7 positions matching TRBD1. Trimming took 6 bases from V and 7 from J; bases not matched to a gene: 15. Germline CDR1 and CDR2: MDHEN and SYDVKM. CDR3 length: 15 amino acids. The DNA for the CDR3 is TGTGCCAGCAGACCCCGGGACAGAACGGTTGAGGAGCAGTACTTC. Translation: CASRPRDRTVEEQYF.